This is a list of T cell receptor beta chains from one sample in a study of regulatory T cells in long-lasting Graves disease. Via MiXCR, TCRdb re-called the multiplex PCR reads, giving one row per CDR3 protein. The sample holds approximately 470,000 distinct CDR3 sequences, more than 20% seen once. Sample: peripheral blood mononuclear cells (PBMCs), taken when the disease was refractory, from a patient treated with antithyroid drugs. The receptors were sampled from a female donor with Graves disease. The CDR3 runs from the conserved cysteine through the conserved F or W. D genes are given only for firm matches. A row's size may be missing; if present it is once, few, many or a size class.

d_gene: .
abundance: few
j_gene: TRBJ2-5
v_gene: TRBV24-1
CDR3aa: CATSDRHDAYQETQYF
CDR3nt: TGTGCCACCAGTGATCGACACGACGCGTACCAAGAGACCCAGTACTTC

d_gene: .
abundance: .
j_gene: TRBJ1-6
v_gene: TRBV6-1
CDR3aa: CASSFEGSPLHF
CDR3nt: TGTGCCAGCAGCTTCGAGGGTTCACCCCTCCACTTT

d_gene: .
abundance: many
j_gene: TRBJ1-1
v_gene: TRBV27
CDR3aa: CASSSDVMNTEAFF
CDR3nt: TGTGCCAGCAGCTCCGACGTAATGAACACTGAAGCTTTCTTT

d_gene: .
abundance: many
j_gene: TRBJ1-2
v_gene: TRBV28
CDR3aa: CASSSTDRNYGYTF
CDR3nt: TGTGCCAGCAGTTCAACGGACAGAAACTATGGCTACACCTTC

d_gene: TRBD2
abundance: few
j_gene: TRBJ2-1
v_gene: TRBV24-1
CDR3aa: CATSDTSGISYNEQFF
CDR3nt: TGTGCCACCAGTGATACTAGCGGAATATCCTACAATGAGCAGTTCTTC

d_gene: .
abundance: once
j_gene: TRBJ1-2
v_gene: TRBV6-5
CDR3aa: CASSYSRVIGGYTF
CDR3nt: TGTGCCAGCAGTTACTCTCGGGTCATAGGCGGCTACACCTTC

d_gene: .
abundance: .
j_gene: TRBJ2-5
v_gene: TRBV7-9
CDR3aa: CASSALRETQYF
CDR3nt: TGTGCCAGCAGCGCCCTGCGAGAGACCCAGTACTTC

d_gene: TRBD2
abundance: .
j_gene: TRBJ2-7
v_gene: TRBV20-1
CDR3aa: CSADSVLLAGVASYEQYF
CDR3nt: TGCAGTGCTGACAGTGTTCTTTTGGCGGGAGTGGCCTCCTACGAGCAGTACTTC

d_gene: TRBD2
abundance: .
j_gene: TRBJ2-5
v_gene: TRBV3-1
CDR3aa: CASSQGSTTSGGEEAQYF
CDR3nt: TGTGCCAGCAGCCAAGGAAGTACGACTAGCGGTGGAGAGGAGGCCCAGTACTTC

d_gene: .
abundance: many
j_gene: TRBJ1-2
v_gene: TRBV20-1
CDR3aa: CSASSFRDLNYGYTF
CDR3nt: TGCAGTGCTAGTTCTTTTCGGGATTTAAACTATGGCTACACCTTC

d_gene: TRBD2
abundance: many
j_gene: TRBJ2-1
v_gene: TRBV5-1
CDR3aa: CASSLAGLAHEQFF
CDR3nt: TGCGCCAGCAGCTTGGCCGGACTAGCCCATGAGCAGTTCTTC

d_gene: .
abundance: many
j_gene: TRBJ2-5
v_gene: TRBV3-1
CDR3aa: CANSDPEETQYF
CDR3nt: TGTGCCAACAGTGACCCAGAAGAGACCCAGTACTTC

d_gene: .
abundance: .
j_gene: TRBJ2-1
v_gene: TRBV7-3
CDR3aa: CASSFPGSQEQFF
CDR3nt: TGTGCCAGCAGCTTCCCGGGCTCGCAAGAGCAGTTCTTC

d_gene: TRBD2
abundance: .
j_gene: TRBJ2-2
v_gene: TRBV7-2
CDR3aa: CASNSLAGANTGELFF
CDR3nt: TGTGCCAGCAACTCACTAGCGGGAGCGAACACCGGGGAGCTGTTTTTT

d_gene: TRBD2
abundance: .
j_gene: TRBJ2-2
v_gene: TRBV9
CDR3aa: CASSVGFSGGTGELFF
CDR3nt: TGTGCCAGCAGCGTAGGTTTCAGCGGGGGAACCGGGGAGCTGTTTTTT

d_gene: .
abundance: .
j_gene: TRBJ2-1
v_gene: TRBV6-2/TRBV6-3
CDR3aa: CASSYQTPYNEQFF
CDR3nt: TGTGCCAGCAGTTACCAGACGCCATACAATGAGCAGTTCTTC

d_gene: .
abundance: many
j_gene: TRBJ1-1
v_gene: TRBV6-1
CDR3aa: CASTPLAMVTEAFF
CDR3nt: TGTGCCAGCACCCCTCTAGCGATGGTAACTGAAGCTTTCTTT

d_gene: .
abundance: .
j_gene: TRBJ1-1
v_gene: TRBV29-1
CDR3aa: CSVKVFGRTMNTEAFF
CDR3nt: TGCAGCGTTAAAGTTTTTGGGAGAACGATGAACACTGAAGCTTTCTTT

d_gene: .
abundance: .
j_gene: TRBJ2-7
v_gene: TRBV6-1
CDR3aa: CASTKGKGYEQYF
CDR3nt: TGTGCCAGCACCAAAGGGAAGGGCTACGAGCAGTACTTC

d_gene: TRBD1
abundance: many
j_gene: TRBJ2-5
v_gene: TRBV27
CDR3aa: CASSTRQGSQETQYF
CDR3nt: TGTGCCAGCAGTACCCGACAGGGTTCCCAAGAGACCCAGTACTTC

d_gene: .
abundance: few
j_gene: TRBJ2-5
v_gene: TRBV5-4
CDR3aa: CASSLDWGRDQETQYF
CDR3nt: TGTGCCAGCAGCTTGGACTGGGGGCGGGACCAAGAGACCCAGTACTTC

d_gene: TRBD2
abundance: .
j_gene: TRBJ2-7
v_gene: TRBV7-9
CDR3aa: CASSLPSGRLWEQYF
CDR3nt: TGTGCCAGCAGCTTACCTAGCGGGAGGCTGTGGGAGCAGTACTTC

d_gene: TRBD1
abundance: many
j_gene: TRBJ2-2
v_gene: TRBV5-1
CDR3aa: CASRWTGAGELFF
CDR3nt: TGCGCCAGCAGATGGACAGGGGCCGGGGAGCTGTTTTTT

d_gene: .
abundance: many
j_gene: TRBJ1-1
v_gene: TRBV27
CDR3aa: CASGQPMNTEAFF
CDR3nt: TGTGCCAGCGGACAGCCCATGAACACTGAAGCTTTCTTT

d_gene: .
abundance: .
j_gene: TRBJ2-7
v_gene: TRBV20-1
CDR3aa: CSARDLQRVNYEQYF
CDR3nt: TGCAGTGCTAGAGACTTGCAACGGGTTAACTACGAGCAGTACTTC

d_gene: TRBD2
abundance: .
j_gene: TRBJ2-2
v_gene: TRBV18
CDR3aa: CASSPMTSGTGELFF
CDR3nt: TGTGCCAGCTCACCCATGACTAGCGGCACCGGGGAGCTGTTTTTT

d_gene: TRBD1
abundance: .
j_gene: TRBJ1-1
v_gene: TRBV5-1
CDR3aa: CASSSKTGTDTEAFF
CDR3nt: TGCGCCAGCAGCTCAAAGACAGGGACGGACACTGAAGCTTTCTTT

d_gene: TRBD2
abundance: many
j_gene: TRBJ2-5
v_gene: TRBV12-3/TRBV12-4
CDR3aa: CASSLEIAGQETQYF
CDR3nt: TGTGCCAGCAGTTTAGAAATAGCGGGGCAAGAGACCCAGTACTTC

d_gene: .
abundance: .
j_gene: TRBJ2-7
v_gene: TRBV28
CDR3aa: CASSSDGSAYEQYF
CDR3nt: TGTGCCAGCAGTTCGGACGGATCAGCCTACGAGCAGTACTTC

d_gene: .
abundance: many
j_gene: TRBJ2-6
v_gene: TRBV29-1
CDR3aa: CSVFPGHRSGANVLTF
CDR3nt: TGCAGCGTTTTTCCGGGACACCGCTCTGGGGCCAACGTCCTGACTTTC

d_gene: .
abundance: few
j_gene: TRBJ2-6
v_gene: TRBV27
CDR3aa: CASSLTSQGSGANVLTF
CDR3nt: TGTGCCAGCAGTTTAACTTCACAGGGCTCTGGGGCCAACGTCCTGACTTTC

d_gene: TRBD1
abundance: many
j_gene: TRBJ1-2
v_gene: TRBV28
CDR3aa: CASSYSDRSAYGYTF
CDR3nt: TGTGCCAGCAGTTACTCGGACAGGTCGGCTTATGGCTACACCTTC

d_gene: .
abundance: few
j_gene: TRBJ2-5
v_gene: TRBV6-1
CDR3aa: CASRFDTGAWETQYF
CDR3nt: TGTGCCAGCAGATTCGATACGGGAGCTTGGGAGACCCAGTACTTC

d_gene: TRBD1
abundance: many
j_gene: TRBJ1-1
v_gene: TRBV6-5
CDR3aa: CASSYPDRARTEAFF
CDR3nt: TGTGCCAGCAGTTACCCGGACAGGGCACGCACTGAAGCTTTCTTT

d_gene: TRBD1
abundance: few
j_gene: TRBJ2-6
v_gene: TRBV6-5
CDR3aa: CASSYYRGIGANVLTF
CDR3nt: TGTGCCAGCAGTTACTACAGGGGGATTGGGGCCAACGTCCTGACTTTC

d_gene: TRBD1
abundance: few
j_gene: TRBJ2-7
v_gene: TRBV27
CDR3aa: CASSTNRGLREQYF
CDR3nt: TGTGCCAGCAGTACAAACAGGGGGCTGAGGGAGCAGTACTTC

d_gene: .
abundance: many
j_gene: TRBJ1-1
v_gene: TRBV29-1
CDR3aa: CSVERGEGEAFF
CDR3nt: TGCAGCGTTGAACGGGGGGAGGGCGAAGCTTTCTTT

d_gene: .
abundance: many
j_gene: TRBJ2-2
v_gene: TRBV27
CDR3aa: CASSSLPNTGELFF
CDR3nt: TGTGCCAGCAGTTCCCTACCGAACACCGGGGAGCTGTTTTTT

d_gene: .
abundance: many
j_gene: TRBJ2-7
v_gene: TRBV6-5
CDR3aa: CASSYSGINYEQYF
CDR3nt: TGTGCCAGCAGTTACTCAGGCATAAACTACGAGCAGTACTTC

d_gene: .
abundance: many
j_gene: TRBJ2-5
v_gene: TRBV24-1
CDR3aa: CATSDLNARLGETQYF
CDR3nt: TGTGCCACCAGTGATTTGAATGCGAGGTTGGGTGAGACCCAGTACTTC